Following are 32 T cell receptor beta chains from one sample sequenced in a study of blood T cell repertoires in COVID-19. Some clones are missing from TCRdb's copy, which holds only in-frame ones; the method was immunoSEQ multiplex PCR. This table has 170,000 or so clones, around 89% appearing once. The specimen sequenced was PBMCs or T cells enriched from blood (not recorded which). Source of these receptors: a woman aged 50 to 65 who had recovered from COVID-19.

This clone was seen at least ten times. The junction departs from the called germline gene at one end, perhaps through a read error. The chain carries TRBV19 and TRBJ2-7; TRBD1 aligns across 8 bases. Germline CDR1 and CDR2: LNHDA and SQIVND (reference sequence). This CDR3 has 14 amino acids. CDR3 residues: CASSTVGSGQGPSF. The CDR3 nucleotides read TGTGCCAGTAGTACTGTCGGGTCCGGACAGGGCCCGTCCTTC. The full variable domain, completed using reference TRBV19 and TRBJ2-7, is DGGITQSPKYLFRKEGQNVTLSCEQNLNHDAMYWYRQDPGQGLRLIYYSQIVNDFQKGDIAEGYSVSREKKESFPLTVTSAQKNPTAFYLCASSTVGSGQGPSFGPGTRLTVT.

This sequence joins TRBV5-6 and TRBJ2-4; weak D call: TRBD2 (5 bases). V lost 4 bases to trimming and J lost 0 bases, with 11 bases between them. Looked up from germline, CDR1 is SGHDT and CDR2 is YYEEEE. The CDR3 has 15 residues. The CDR3, as DNA: TGTGCCAGCAGCCGGGAAACCCTAGCCAAAAACATTCAGTACTTC. Its protein is CASSRETLAKNIQYF. Variable domain in full (rest from reference TRBV5-6 and TRBJ2-4): DAGVTQSPTHLIKTRGQQVTLRCSPKSGHDTVSWYQQALGQGPQFIFQYYEEEERQRGNFPDRFSGHQFPNYSSELNVNALLLGDSALYLCASSRETLAKNIQYFGAGTRLSVL.

The V and J genes are TRBV5-6 and TRBJ2-6, with D tentatively TRBD1 (6 bases). CDR3 length: 17 residues. The ends were cut back, 0 bases at V and 0 bases at J, with 10 bases in the middle. The germline V gene encodes CDR1 SGHDT and CDR2 YYEEEE. This CDR3 reads CASSLAGTISGANVLTF. CDR3 bases: TGTGCCAGCAGCTTGGCCGGGACAATCTCTGGGGCCAACGTCCTGACTTTC.

The V gene is TRBV19, the J gene TRBJ1-5; no clear D gene. Germline V lookup: CDR1 LNHDA, CDR2 SQIVND (reference sequence). The CDR3 consists of 14 residues. Trimming took 5 bases from V and 0 from J, leaving 8 bases between them. This CDR3 reads CASSGQYSNQPQHF. The CDR3 DNA reads as TGTGCCAGTAGTGGCCAGTATAGCAATCAGCCCCAGCATTTT. Together with reference TRBV19 and TRBJ1-5, the CDR3 gives the full variable domain: DGGITQSPKYLFRKEGQNVTLSCEQNLNHDAMYWYRQDPGQGLRLIYYSQIVNDFQKGDIAEGYSVSREKKESFPLTVTSAQKNPTAFYLCASSGQYSNQPQHFGDGTRLSIL.

The chain combines TRBV18 with TRBJ2-2; TRBD2 is a possible D gene (6 bases). Germline V gene sequence: CDR1 KGHSH, CDR2 LQKENI. CDR3 length: 17 residues. V was shortened by 0 bases and J by 2 bases, with 13 bases between the two germline ends. CDR3: CASSPPGWDFNTGELFF. In nucleotides, the CDR3 is TGTGCCAGCTCACCACCAGGGTGGGACTTTAACACCGGGGAGCTGTTTTTT.

The chain joins TRBV5-5 to TRBJ2-3; 7 bases line up with TRBD1. This CDR3 comprises 15 residues. Germline loops: CDR1 SGHKS, CDR2 YYEKEE (reference sequence). V dropped 0 bases and J dropped 0; count of bases not matched to a gene: 1. Here the CDR3 reads CASSLEGASTDTQYF. CDR3 nucleotides: TGTGCCAGCAGCTTGGAGGGGGCTAGCACAGATACGCAGTATTTT.

The genes are TRBV2 and TRBJ2-5; tentative D call: TRBD1 (6 bases). Germline V gene lookup returns CDR1 SNHLY and CDR2 FYNNEI. The CDR3 is 13 amino acids. This chain's CDR3 is CAAGTHVQETQYF. The CDR3 DNA reads TGTGCGGCCGGGACACACGTACAAGAGACCCAGTACTTC.

This chain connects TRBV5-1 to TRBJ2-2; 9 bases match TRBD2. The junction had 9 bases not matched to a gene; V was cut back by 0 bases and J by 6 bases. In germline, CDR1 is SGHRS, CDR2 YFSETQ. The CDR3 is made up of 17 amino acids. DNA for the CDR3: TGCGCCAGCAGCTTGGCACAAGCGGGGGGATTCCCCGGGGAGCTGTTTTTT. Translated: CASSLAQAGGFPGELFF.

The V gene is TRBV7-2, the J gene TRBJ1-6; TRBD1 matches at 7 bases. The germline gives CDR1 SGHTA, CDR2 FQGNSA. This CDR3 has 17 amino acids. Unmatched junction bases numbered 11, after V lost 3 bases and J lost 6 bases. In nucleotides, the CDR3 is TGTGCCAGCAGCTTTGCAGGGGGAAGGCGGATTAATTCACCCCTCCACTTT. Translated: CASSFAGGRRINSPLHF.

In this sample, this clone turned up a few times. This sequence joins TRBV6-6 and TRBJ1-6; D possibly corresponds to TRBD1 (6 bases). Germline V gives CDR1 MNHNY, CDR2 SVGAGI (reference sequence). Deletions cut 5 bases from V and 9 bases from J, with 29 bases between. This CDR3 comprises 19 residues. The DNA for the CDR3 is TGTGCCAGCAGTCCAGGGGTCCCTGCGGGTAGAATAGGAACTTCACCCCTCCACTTT. The encoded protein is CASSPGVPAGRIGTSPLHF.

The chain carries TRBV9 and TRBJ2-5; TRBD2 matches at 8 bases. This CDR3 has 16 residues. Germline loops: CDR1 SGDLS, CDR2 YYNGEE. V lost 3 bases and J lost 5; bases outside the gene matches: 12. The CDR3 DNA reads TGTGCCAGCAGCGGGGTCAGCGGGGGCCCCAGGGAGACCCAGTACTTC. This translates into CASSGVSGGPRETQYF.

CDR3 in amino acids: CASFRDSNTEAFF. The CDR3 DNA follows: TGTGCCAGCTTTCGGGATTCGAACACTGAAGCTTTCTTT. The V gene is TRBV27, the J gene TRBJ1-1; D is uncertain. Trimming shortened V by 8 bases and J by 1 base, and 11 bases separated the two germline ends. CDR1 is MNHEY and CDR2 is SMNVEV in the germline V gene (reference sequence). The CDR3 runs 13 residues.

The chain combines TRBV19 with TRBJ1-2; 8 nucleotides align to TRBD1. The V gene's germline CDR1 is LNHDA and CDR2 SQIVND (reference sequence). The CDR3 is 14 amino acids. The V and J ends lost 5 bases and 0 bases, in that order; junction bases with no gene match: 2. CDR3 nucleotide sequence: TGTGCCAGTAGTGTACAGGGGGCTAACTATGGCTACACCTTC. This encodes CASSVQGANYGYTF.

The chain combines TRBV6-4 with TRBJ1-6; D is unclear. The CDR3 length is 16 residues. The V gene lost 8 bases and the J gene lost 6 bases, with 20 bases spanning the gap. Looked up from germline, CDR1 is MRHNA and CDR2 is SNTAGT. The DNA of the CDR3 is TGTGCCAGCCGCTCCGGGAGTGGGGTCCTTAATTCACCCCTCCACTTT. Translating it yields CASRSGSGVLNSPLHF.

This chain connects TRBV11-3 to TRBJ1-1; D unresolved. Looked up from germline, CDR1 is SGHNT and CDR2 is YENEEA. Trimming left V 4 bases short and J 6 bases short, with 12 bases between. This CDR3 comprises 13 residues. CDR3 in amino acids: CASSSQEEPEAFF. For the CDR3, the DNA is TGTGCCAGCAGCTCCCAGGAAGAACCTGAAGCTTTCTTT. Looking up the rest from reference TRBV11-3 and TRBJ1-1 gives the full variable domain: EAGVVQSPRYKIIEKKQPVAFWCNPISGHNTLYWYLQNLGQGPELLIRYENEEAVDDSQLPKDRFSAERLKGVDSTLKIQPAELGDSAVYLCASSSQEEPEAFFGQGTRLTVV.

The CDR3 DNA is TGTGCCAGCTCACTTGGCCCCAGGGATTCACCCCTCCACTTT. Encoded protein: CASSLGPRDSPLHF. The chain links TRBV18 to TRBJ1-6; perhaps TRBD1 as D (5 bases). Germline V CDR1 and CDR2: KGHSH, LQKENI. CDR3 length: 14 residues. V gave up 4 bases and J gave up 8 bases, with 12 bases separating them.

The genes are TRBV3-1 (or the pseudogene TRBV3-2) and TRBJ2-1; D is uncertain. Germline values: CDR1 LGHDT, CDR2 YNNKEL (reference sequence). There are 13 residues in the CDR3. Deletions cut 1 base from V and 5 bases from J, with 6 bases between. CDR3 DNA sequence: TGTGCCAGCAGCCAAGGGCCACACAATGAGCAGTTCTTC. This gives the protein CASSQGPHNEQFF.

This chain connects TRBV18 to TRBJ1-1; D not resolved. The V gene's germline CDR1 is KGHSH and CDR2 LQKENI. The V gene lost 3 bases and the J gene lost 1 base, with 6 bases spanning the gap. The CDR3 covers 13 residues. The CDR3 region has the DNA TGTGCCAGCTCACCGGTAGAGAACACTGAAGCTTTCTTT. It specifies CASSPVENTEAFF.

V usage is TRBV5-1 and J usage is TRBJ1-2; 10 nucleotides agree with TRBD1. Germline loops: CDR1 SGHRS, CDR2 YFSETQ. The V and J ends lost 0 bases and 4 bases, in that order; junction bases with no gene match: 12. There are 18 residues in the CDR3. Here the CDR3 reads CASSLASKDRGRIYGYTF. The DNA of the CDR3 is TGCGCCAGCAGCTTGGCCTCAAAGGACAGGGGGAGAATCTATGGCTACACCTTC.

This chain uses TRBV29-1 with TRBJ2-1; perhaps TRBD2 as D (7 bases). CDR1 and CDR2 from the germline V gene are SQVTM and ANQGSEA. The CDR3 totals 15 residues. V was clipped by 8 bases and J by 1 base, with 18 bases between them. The CDR3 DNA reads TGCAGCTCGAGGGGGGGCACTGGTTCCTACAATGAGCAGTTCTTC. It encodes CSSRGGTGSYNEQFF.

J is TRBJ2-5 and V is TRBV6-2 or TRBV6-3; D not certain. The ends were cut back, 1 base at V and 1 base at J, with 4 bases in the middle. CDR3 length: 13 residues. CDR1 is MNHEY and CDR2 is SVGEGT in the germline V gene. CDR3 nucleotide sequence: TGTGCCAGCAGTTACTACAGCCAAGAGACCCAGTACTTC. Amino acids: CASSYYSQETQYF.

The CDR3 DNA follows: TGTGCCGGTACAAAGAACACTGAAGCTTTCTTT. It translates to CAGTKNTEAFF. The V gene is TRBV30, the J gene TRBJ1-1; D is undetermined. The V and J ends lost 8 bases and 1 base respectively, with 8 bases between them. Looked up from germline, CDR1 is GTSNPN and CDR2 is SVGIG (reference sequence). The CDR3 is 11 amino acids.

The chain joins TRBV20-1 to TRBJ1-1; D might be TRBD1 (5 bases). Germline loops: CDR1 DFQATT, CDR2 SNEGSKA (reference sequence). The V gene lost 5 bases and the J gene lost 10 bases, with 14 bases spanning the gap. The CDR3 is 11 amino acids. The CDR3 nucleotides read TGCAGTGCTGGGATGGGTCAGGGAGCTTTCTTT. This translates into CSAGMGQGAFF.

The genes are TRBV7-2 and TRBJ2-1; either TRBD1 or TRBD2 may fit D (6 bases each). Per germline, CDR1 SGHTA and CDR2 FQGNSA. This CDR3 region has 15 residues. Trimming left V 5 bases short and J 6 bases short, with 17 bases between. For the CDR3, the DNA is TGTGCCAGCAGCGTAGGGGGGCCTACCTTCAATGAGCAGTTCTTC. As protein: CASSVGGPTFNEQFF.

The rearrangement links TRBV6-6 to TRBJ2-3; TRBD2 matches at 11 bases. CDR3 length: 17 amino acids. V lost 8 bases, J lost 0 bases, and 10 bases stayed unmatched. Germline V gives CDR1 MNHNY, CDR2 SVGAGI (reference sequence). The CDR3 loop is CASCRLAGGPSTDTQYF. The CDR3 region has the DNA TGTGCCAGCTGTCGCCTAGCGGGGGGCCCTAGCACAGATACGCAGTATTTT.

CDR3 sequence reads: CASRQGTGGSGELFF. The CDR3 DNA reads TGCGCCAGCAGACAAGGGACAGGGGGCTCCGGGGAGCTGTTTTTT. The J gene is TRBJ2-2, the V gene TRBV5-1; the match to TRBD1 covers 12 bases. Germline lookup yields CDR1 SGHRS and CDR2 YFSETQ. The J segment lost 6 bases and the V segment lost 5 bases, leaving 5 bases of the junction unmatched. The CDR3 has 15 residues.

This clone was seen only once. The chain combines TRBV6-1 with TRBJ1-2; no clear D gene. The CDR3 spans 15 residues. Germline V gives CDR1 MNHNS, CDR2 SASEGT. V shed 2 bases and J shed 4 bases, with 14 bases lying between them. The CDR3 sequence: CASSESSVKLYGYTF. The CDR3 DNA follows: TGTGCCAGCAGTGAAAGCTCGGTCAAGCTCTATGGCTACACCTTC.

The chain combines TRBV24-1 with TRBJ2-7; TRBD2 is a possible D gene (7 bases). The CDR3 extends over 14 amino acids. Germline V CDR1 and CDR2: KGHDR, SFDVKD. V gave up 5 bases and J gave up 2 bases, with 12 bases separating them. The CDR3 DNA reads as TGTGCCACCAGTGTTGGGGGGGGCGCCTACGAGCAGTACTTC. Its translation is CATSVGGGAYEQYF.

This chain uses TRBV7-9 with TRBJ2-2; 8 bases are a match to TRBD1. This CDR3 is built from 14 residues. The V and J ends lost 5 bases and 7 bases, in that order; junction bases with no gene match: 6. In germline, CDR1 is SEHNR, CDR2 FQNEAQ (reference sequence). This chain's CDR3 is CASSLRGLHGELFF. As DNA, the CDR3 is TGTGCCAGCAGCCTCAGGGGGCTTCACGGGGAGCTGTTTTTT.

With regard to this clone: Within the sample, other DNA sequences also encode this same CDR3. The V call is TRBV3-1 (or the pseudogene TRBV3-2), the J call TRBJ1-2, with a tentative D call TRBD1 (5 bases). Trimming removed 2 bases at V and 4 bases at J, with 8 bases between. The CDR3 loop spans 13 amino acids. Germline assignment: CDR1 LGHDT and CDR2 YNNKEL (reference sequence). The CDR3, as DNA: TGTGCCAGCAGCCAACGGGGGTCCTATGGCTACACCTTC. It codes for CASSQRGSYGYTF.

The chain is built from TRBV6-2 or TRBV6-3 and TRBJ1-1; the match to TRBD1 covers 10 bases. With 0 bases clipped from V and 11 bases from J, the junction kept 15 bases outside the gene matches. Germline assignment: CDR1 MNHEY and CDR2 SVGEGT. This CDR3 spans 17 amino acids. CDR3: CASSYSGLLRQGARAFF. In DNA, the CDR3 is TGTGCCAGCAGTTACTCCGGACTCCTTCGACAGGGGGCGAGGGCTTTCTTT.

CDR3 region: CASTRRQVHYGYTF. CDR3 coding DNA: TGTGCCAGCACTCGGCGACAGGTCCACTATGGCTACACCTTC. This sequence joins TRBV6-5 and TRBJ1-2; tentative D call: TRBD1 (6 bases). The germline V gene encodes CDR1 MNHEY and CDR2 SVGAGI. The germline V and J ends were trimmed by 7 bases and 3 bases, with 15 bases remaining between them. The CDR3 is 14 amino acids.